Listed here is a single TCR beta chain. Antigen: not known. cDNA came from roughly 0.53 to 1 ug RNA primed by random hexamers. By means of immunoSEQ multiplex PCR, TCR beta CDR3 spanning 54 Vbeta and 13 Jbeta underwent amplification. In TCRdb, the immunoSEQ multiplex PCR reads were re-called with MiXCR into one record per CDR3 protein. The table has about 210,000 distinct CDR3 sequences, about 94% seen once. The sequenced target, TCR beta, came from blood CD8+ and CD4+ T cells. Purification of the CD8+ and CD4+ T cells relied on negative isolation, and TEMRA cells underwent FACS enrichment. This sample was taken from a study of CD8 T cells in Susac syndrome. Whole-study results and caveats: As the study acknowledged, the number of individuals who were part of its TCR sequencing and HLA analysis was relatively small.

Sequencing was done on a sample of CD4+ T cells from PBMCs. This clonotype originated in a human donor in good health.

The CDR3 DNA is TGCGCCAGCAGCCAAGAGGGAACTAAAAACATTCAGTACTTC. This sequence encodes CASSQEGTKNIQYF. The rearrangement uses TRBV4-1 and TRBJ2-4; D ambiguous. The CDR3 sequence is 14 residues long. The V gene's germline CDR1 is MGHRA and CDR2 YSYEKL. V lost 0 bases and J 4 bases, leaving 7 bases between the germline ends.